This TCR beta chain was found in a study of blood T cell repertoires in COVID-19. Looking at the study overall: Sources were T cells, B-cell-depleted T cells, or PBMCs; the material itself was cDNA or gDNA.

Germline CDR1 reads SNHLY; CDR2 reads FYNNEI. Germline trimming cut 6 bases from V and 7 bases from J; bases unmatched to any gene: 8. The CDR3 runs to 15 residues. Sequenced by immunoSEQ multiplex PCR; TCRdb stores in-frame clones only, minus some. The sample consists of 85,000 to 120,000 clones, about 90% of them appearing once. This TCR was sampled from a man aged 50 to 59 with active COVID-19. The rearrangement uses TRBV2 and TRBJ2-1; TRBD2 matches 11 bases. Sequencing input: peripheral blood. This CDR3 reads CASSPLAGAINEQFF. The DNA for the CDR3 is TGTGCCAGCAGCCCACTAGCGGGGGCTATTAATGAGCAGTTCTTC.